The source of this TCR beta chain is a study of blood T cells in healthy people across ages. Using a J-beta primer mix together with a sample-barcoded 5' primer, a second PCR was run for roughly 7 to 12 cycles. Researchers report that a template-switch adaptor with 12 random nucleotides tagged each cDNA molecule. TCRdb re-called the 5' RACE reads through MiXCR, storing one row per CDR3 protein. The sample has nearly 800,000 distinct CDR3 sequences, just over 55% seen once. Study results and limitations: Changes seen in expanded clonotypes were possibly confounded by donor CMV status left unknown. Per million T cells, TCR beta diversity dropped roughly linearly as age increased.

Germline-derived CDR1 and CDR2 are MNHEY and SVGAGI. The CDR3 loop spans 15 amino acids. Remarks on this clonotype: Its specificity is not known.

The receptor was derived from a man aged 35 to 55 in good health. Sequencing was carried out using blood. This chain connects TRBV6-5 to TRBJ2-4, with 9 bases fitting TRBD1. The better agreement between TRBJ2-5 and the DNA end casts doubt on the J call. For the CDR3, the DNA is TGTGCCAGCAGTTACTCAGGGACAGGGACCGTGACCCAGTACTTC. It codes for CASSYSGTGTVTQYF.